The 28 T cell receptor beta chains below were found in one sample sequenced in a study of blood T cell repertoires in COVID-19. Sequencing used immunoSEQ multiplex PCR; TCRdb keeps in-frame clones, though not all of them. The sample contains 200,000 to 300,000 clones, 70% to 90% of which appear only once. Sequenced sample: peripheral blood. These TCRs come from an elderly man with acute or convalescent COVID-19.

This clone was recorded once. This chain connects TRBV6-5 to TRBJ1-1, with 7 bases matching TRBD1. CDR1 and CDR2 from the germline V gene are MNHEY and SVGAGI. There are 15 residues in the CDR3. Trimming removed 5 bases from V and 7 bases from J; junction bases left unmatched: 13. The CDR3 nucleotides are TGTGCCAGCAGTCTCCGCCAGGAGGGGGCTAGTGAAGCTTTCTTT. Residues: CASSLRQEGASEAFF.

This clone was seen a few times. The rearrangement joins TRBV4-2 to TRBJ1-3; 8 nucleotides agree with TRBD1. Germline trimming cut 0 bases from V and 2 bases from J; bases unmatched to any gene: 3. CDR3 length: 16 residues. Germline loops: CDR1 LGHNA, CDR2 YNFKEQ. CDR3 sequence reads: CASSQDLTGAGNTIYF. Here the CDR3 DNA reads TGTGCCAGCAGCCAAGACTTGACAGGGGCTGGAAACACCATATATTTT.

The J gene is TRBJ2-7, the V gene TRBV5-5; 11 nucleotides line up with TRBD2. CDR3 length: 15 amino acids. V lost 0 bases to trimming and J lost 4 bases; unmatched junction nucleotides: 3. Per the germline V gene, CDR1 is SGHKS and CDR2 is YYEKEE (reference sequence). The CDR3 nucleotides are TGTGCCAGCAGCTTGGTACTAGCGGGAGCATACGAGCAGTACTTC. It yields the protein CASSLVLAGAYEQYF.

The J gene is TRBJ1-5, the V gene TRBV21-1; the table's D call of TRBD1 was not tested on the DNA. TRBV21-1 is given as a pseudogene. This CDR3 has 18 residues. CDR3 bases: TGTGCCAGCAGCAAAGGTGTAGACAGAGCCTATAGCAATCAGCCCCAGCATTTT. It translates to CASSKGVDRAYSNQPQHF.

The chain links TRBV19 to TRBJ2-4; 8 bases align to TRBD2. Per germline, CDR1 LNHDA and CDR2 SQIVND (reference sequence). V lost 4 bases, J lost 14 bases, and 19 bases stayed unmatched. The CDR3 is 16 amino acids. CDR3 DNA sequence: TGTGCCAGTAGTAAAGGGTCTTCCAGCGGGGGCAAAGTGAAGTACTTC. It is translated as CASSKGSSSGGKVKYF.

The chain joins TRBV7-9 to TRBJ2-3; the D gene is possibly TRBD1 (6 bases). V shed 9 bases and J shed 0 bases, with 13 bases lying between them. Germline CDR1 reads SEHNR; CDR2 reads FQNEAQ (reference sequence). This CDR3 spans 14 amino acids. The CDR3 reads CASSRTASTDTQYF. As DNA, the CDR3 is TGTGCCAGTAGTAGGACAGCTAGCACAGATACGCAGTATTTT.

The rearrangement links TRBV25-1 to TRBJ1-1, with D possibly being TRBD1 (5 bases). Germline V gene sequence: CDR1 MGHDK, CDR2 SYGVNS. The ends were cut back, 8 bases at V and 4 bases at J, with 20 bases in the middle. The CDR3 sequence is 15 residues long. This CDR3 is CASHPGSGLGTEAFF. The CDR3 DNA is TGTGCCAGCCACCCAGGGTCAGGGCTGGGCACTGAAGCTTTCTTT.

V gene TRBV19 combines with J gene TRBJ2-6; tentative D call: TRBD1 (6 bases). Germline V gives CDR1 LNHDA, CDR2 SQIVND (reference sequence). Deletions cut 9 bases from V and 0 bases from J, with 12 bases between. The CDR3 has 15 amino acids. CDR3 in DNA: TGTGCCAGCAACAGGGTGAGCTCTGGGGCCAACGTCCTGACTTTC. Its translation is CASNRVSSGANVLTF.

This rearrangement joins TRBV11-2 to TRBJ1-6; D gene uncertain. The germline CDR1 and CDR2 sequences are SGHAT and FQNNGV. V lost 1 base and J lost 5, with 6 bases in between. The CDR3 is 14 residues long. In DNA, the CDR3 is TGTGCCAGCAGCTTAGTTGCGGATAATTCACCCCTCCACTTT. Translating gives CASSLVADNSPLHF.

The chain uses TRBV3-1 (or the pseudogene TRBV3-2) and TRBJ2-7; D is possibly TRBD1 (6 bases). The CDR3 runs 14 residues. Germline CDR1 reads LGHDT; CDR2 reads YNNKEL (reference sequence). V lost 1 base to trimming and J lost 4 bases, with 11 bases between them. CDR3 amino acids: CASSQAPGAYEQYF. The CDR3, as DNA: TGTGCCAGCAGCCAAGCCCCAGGGGCGTACGAGCAGTACTTC.

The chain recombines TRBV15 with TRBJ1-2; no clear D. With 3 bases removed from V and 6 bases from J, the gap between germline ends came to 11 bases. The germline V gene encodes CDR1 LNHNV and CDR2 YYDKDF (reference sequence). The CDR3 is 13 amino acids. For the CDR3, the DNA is TGTGCCACCAGCAGCGACATCGGTCATGGCTACACCTTC. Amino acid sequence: CATSSDIGHGYTF.

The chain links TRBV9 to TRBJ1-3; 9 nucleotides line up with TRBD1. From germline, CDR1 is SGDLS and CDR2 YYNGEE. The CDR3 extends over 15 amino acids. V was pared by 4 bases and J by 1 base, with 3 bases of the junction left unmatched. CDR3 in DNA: TGTGCCAGCAGCTCCGGGACAGGGTCTGGAAACACCATATATTTT. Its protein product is CASSSGTGSGNTIYF.

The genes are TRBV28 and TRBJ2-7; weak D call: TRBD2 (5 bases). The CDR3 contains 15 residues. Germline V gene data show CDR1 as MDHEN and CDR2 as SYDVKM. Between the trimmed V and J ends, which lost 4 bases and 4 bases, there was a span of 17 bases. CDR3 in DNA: TGTGCCAGCAGTTCGTTCGAGGGCACTCGGTACGAGCAGTACTTC. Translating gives CASSSFEGTRYEQYF. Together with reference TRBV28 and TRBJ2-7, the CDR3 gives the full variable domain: DVKVTQSSRYLVKRTGEKVFLECVQDMDHENMFWYRQDPGLGLRLIYFSYDVKMKEKGDIPEGYSVSREKKERFSLILESASTNQTSMYLCASSSFEGTRYEQYFGPGTRLTVT.

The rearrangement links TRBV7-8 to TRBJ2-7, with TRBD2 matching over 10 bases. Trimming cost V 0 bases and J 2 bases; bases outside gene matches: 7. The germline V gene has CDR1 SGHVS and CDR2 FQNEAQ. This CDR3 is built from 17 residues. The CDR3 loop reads CASSLARKLAGPYEQYF. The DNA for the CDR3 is TGTGCCAGCAGCTTAGCGCGAAAACTAGCGGGACCCTACGAGCAGTACTTC.

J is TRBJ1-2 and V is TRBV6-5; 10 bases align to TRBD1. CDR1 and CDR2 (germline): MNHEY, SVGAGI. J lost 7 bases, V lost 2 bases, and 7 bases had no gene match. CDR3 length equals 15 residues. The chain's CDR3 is CASSYQTGGRGGYTF. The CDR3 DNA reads TGTGCCAGCAGTTACCAGACAGGGGGCCGGGGTGGCTACACCTTC.

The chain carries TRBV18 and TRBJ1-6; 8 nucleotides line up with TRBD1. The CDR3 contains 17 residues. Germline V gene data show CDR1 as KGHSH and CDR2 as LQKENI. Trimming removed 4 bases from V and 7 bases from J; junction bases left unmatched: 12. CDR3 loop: CASSLNQGASANSPLHF. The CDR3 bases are TGTGCCAGCTCACTCAACCAGGGGGCCTCGGCGAATTCACCCCTCCACTTT.

For the CDR3, the DNA is TGTGCCAGCAGTCGAGAGGTTATGCGGGGCACGAACACCGGGGAGCTGTTTTTT. Residues: CASSREVMRGTNTGELFF. The chain is built from TRBV7-9 and TRBJ2-2, with D perhaps TRBD2 (6 bases). Germline CDR1 and CDR2: SEHNR and FQNEAQ (reference sequence). Trimming stripped 6 bases from V and 0 bases from J, with 20 bases between. The CDR3 has 18 residues.

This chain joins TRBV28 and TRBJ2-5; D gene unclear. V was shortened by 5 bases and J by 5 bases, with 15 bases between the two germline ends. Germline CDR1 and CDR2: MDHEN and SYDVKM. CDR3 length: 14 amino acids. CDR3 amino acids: CASSLRLRHETQYF. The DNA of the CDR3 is TGTGCCAGCAGTCTCAGACTTAGGCATGAGACCCAGTACTTC.

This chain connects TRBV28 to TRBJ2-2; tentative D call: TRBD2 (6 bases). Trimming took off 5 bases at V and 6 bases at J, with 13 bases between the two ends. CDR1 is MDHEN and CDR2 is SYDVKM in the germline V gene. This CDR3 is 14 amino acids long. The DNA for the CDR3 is TGTGCCAGCAGTCGTACGGGGGATCCCGGGGAGCTGTTTTTT. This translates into CASSRTGDPGELFF. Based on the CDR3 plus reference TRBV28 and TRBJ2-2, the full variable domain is DVKVTQSSRYLVKRTGEKVFLECVQDMDHENMFWYRQDPGLGLRLIYFSYDVKMKEKGDIPEGYSVSREKKERFSLILESASTNQTSMYLCASSRTGDPGELFFGEGSRLTVL.

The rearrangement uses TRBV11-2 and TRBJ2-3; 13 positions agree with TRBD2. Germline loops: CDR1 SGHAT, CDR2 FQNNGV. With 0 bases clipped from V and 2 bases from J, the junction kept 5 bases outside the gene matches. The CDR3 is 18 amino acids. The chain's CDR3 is CASSLDTSGGAHTDTQYF. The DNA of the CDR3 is TGTGCCAGCAGCTTAGATACTAGCGGGGGGGCCCACACAGATACGCAGTATTTT.

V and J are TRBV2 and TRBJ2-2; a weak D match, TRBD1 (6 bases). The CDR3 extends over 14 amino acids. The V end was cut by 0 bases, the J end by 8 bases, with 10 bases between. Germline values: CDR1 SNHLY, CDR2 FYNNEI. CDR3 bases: TGTGCCAGCAGTGAAGCGAAGGGGACAGGGGAGCTGTTTTTT. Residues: CASSEAKGTGELFF.

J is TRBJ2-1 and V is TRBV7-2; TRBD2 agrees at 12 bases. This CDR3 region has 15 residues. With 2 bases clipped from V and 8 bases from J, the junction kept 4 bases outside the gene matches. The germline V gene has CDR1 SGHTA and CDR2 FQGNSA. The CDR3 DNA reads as TGTGCCAGCAGCTTATTGGCTAGCGGGAGGGATGAGCAGTTCTTC. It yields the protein CASSLLASGRDEQFF.

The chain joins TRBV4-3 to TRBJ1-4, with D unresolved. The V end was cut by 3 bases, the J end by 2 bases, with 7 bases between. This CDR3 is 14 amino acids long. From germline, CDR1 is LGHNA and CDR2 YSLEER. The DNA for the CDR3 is TGCGCCAGCAGCCATAGAGGGACTAATGAAAAACTGTTTTTT. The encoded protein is CASSHRGTNEKLFF.

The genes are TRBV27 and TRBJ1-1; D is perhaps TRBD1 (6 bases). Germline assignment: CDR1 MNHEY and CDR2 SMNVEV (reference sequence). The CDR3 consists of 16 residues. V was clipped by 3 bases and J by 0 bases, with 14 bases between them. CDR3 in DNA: TGTGCCAGCAGTTTGGGCAGGGGTTTTTTGAACACTGAAGCTTTCTTT. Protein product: CASSLGRGFLNTEAFF.

The CDR3 spells CATSAQTGDLFYNEQFF. The DNA of the CDR3 is TGTGCCACCAGTGCCCAGACAGGGGACCTCTTTTACAATGAGCAGTTCTTC. The rearrangement joins TRBV24-1 to TRBJ2-1, with 8 bases lining up with TRBD1. Unmatched junction bases numbered 12, after V lost 5 bases and J lost 4 bases. The CDR3 extends over 17 amino acids. Germline V lookup: CDR1 KGHDR, CDR2 SFDVKD.

The CDR3 DNA reads TGCAGCGTTGAGACAGGGGGCTCCTACGAGCAGTACTTC. It is translated as CSVETGGSYEQYF. This chain links TRBV29-1 with TRBJ2-7; TRBD1 matches at 9 bases. There are 13 residues in the CDR3. Trimming cost V 3 bases and J 0 bases; bases outside gene matches: 0. From germline, CDR1 is SQVTM and CDR2 ANQGSEA.

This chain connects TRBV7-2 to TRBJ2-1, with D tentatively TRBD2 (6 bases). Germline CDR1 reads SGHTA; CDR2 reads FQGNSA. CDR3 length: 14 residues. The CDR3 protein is CATEEGRNYNEQFF. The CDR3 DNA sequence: TGTGCTACTGAGGAGGGTCGGAACTACAATGAGCAGTTCTTC.

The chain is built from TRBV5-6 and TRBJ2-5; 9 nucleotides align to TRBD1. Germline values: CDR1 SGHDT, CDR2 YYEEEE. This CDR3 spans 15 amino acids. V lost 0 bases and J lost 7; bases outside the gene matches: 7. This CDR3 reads CASSLVGQGLGTQYF. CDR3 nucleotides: TGTGCCAGCAGCTTGGTCGGACAGGGGCTTGGGACCCAGTACTTC.